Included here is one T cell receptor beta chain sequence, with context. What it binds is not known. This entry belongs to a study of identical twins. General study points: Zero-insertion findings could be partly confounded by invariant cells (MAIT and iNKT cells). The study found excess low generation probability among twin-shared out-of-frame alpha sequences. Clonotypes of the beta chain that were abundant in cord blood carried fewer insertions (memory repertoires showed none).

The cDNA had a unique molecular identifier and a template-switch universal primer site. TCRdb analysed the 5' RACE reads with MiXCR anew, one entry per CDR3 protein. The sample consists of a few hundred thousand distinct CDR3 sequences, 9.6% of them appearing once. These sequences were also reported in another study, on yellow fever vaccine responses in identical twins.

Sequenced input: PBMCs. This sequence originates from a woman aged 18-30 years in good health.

The CDR3 DNA follows: TGTGCCAGCAGTCAGGGACTAGCGGGGCCTAATGAGCAGTTCTTC. This sequence encodes CASSQGLAGPNEQFF. V is TRBV27 and J is TRBJ2-1; 13 positions agree with TRBD2. CDR3 length: 15 residues. V lost 5 bases, J lost 7 bases, and 5 bases stayed unmatched. Germline CDR1 is MNHEY and CDR2 is SMNVEV (reference sequence).